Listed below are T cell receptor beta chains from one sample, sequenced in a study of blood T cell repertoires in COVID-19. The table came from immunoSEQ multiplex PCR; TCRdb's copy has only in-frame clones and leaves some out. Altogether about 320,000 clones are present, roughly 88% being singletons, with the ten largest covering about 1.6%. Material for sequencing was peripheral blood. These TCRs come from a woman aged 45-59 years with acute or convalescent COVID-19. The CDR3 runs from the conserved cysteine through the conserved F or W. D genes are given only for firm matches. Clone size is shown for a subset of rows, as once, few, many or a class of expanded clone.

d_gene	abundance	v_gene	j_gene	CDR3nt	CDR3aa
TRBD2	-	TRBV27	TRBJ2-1	TGTGCCAGCTCGGACCCACGGGGACTAGGTTTCTACAATGAGCAGTTCTTC	CASSDPRGLGFYNEQFF
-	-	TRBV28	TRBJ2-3	TGTGCCAGCGTCAAGGGGGGGGATACGCAGTATTTT	CASVKGGDTQYF
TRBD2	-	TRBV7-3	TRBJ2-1	TGTGCCAGCAGCTCCCGCGGGAGTACAGAGTCCTACAATGAGCAGTTCTTC	CASSSRGSTESYNEQFF
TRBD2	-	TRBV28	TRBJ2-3	TGTGCCAGCAGTTTAGAGGGACTAGCGGGTCGGACTAGCACAGATACGCAGTATTTT	CASSLEGLAGRTSTDTQYF
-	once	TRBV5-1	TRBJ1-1	TGCGCCAGCAGCATGACACCGGGACACAACACTGAAGCTTTCTTT	CASSMTPGHNTEAFF
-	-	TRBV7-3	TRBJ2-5	TGTGCCAGCAGCTTATGGCCAGGCCAAGAGACCCAGTACTTC	CASSLWPGQETQYF
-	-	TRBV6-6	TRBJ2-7	TGTGCCAGCAGTTGGGGGGAAGGCGAGCAGTACTTC	CASSWGEGEQYF
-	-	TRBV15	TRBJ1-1	TGTGCCACCAGCCTCCGTTGGCAAGCTTTCTTT	CATSLRWQAFF
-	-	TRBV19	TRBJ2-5	TGTGCCAGTAGAGCCAACCTAGCGAGTCAAGAGACCCAGTACTTC	CASRANLASQETQYF
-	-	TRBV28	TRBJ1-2	TGTGCCAGCAGTTTAAATATCCCTAACTATGGCTACACCTTC	CASSLNIPNYGYTF
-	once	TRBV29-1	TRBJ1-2	TGCAGCCACTTTGATCAAGCCTCTAACTATGGCTACACCTTC	CSHFDQASNYGYTF
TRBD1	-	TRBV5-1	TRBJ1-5	TGCGCCAGCAGCCGAACGACAGGGGATCAGCCCCAGCATTTT	CASSRTTGDQPQHF
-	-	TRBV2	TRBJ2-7	TGTGCCAGCAGTCTCGGGAGTCTCGACGAGCAGTACTTC	CASSLGSLDEQYF
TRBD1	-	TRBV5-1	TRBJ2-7	TGCGCCAGCAGCCCGGGACAGGAGAGCTACGAGCAGTACTTC	CASSPGQESYEQYF
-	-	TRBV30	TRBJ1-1	TGTGCCTGGATAGGGAGGGGGGGAGCTTTCTTT	CAWIGRGGAFF
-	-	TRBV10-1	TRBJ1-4	TGCGCCAGCACCTACACAGGGCATAGCACTAATGAAAAACTGTTTTTT	CASTYTGHSTNEKLFF
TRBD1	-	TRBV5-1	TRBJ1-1	TGCGCCAGCAGCAGAGGACAGGGGGTGGGGACTGAAGCTTTCTTT	CASSRGQGVGTEAFF
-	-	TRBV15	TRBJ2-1	TGTGCCACCAGCAGAGATCCGGGGACTCCTTACTCCAATGAGCAGTTCTTC	CATSRDPGTPYSNEQFF
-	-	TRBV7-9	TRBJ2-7	TGTGCCAGCAGCTTAGTCCGGGGAAGATCCTACGAGCAGTACTTC	CASSLVRGRSYEQYF
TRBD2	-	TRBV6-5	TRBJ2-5	TGTGCCAGCCTGAGGGGACTAGCAGTACAAGAGACCCAGTACTTC	CASLRGLAVQETQYF
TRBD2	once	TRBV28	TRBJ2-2	TGTGCCAGCAGTTTAGCGGGGGACACCGGGGAGCTGTTTTTT	CASSLAGDTGELFF
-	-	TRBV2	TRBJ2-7	TGTGCCAGCAGCCGTGACAGGAGCTACGAGCAGTACTTC	CASSRDRSYEQYF
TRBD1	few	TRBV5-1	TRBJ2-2	TGCGCCAGCACCTACGGTCAGGGGGTCGGGGAGCTGTTTTTT	CASTYGQGVGELFF